These 21 T cell receptor beta chains originate from one sample sequenced in a study of vaccination and CD4 T cells after COVID-19. Treatment meaning: roughly 10-day PBMC culture with coronavirus spike peptide pools or control peptides (ViraFEST assay). With the Oncomine TCR Beta short-read assay, DNA from cultured CD4+ T cells was sequenced. TCRdb itself ran the PCR reads through MiXCR, one entry per CDR3 protein. The table shows about 20,000 distinct CDR3 sequences, with around 53% occurring only once. Their cognate antigens are unknown. The specimen sequenced was CD4+ T cells from blood, cultured in vitro. The receptors derive from a human donor who had recovered from COVID-19.

This clonotype has a handful of counts. The CDR3, as DNA: TGTGCCAGTAGTTATTCTAGCGGGGGGACAGATACGCAGTATTTT. It specifies CASSYSSGGTDTQYF. The genes are TRBV19 and TRBJ2-3; TRBD2 agrees at 11 bases. Per the germline V gene, CDR1 is LNHDA and CDR2 is SQIVND (reference sequence). V was pared by 5 bases and J by 3 bases, with 4 bases of the junction left unmatched. The CDR3 totals 15 residues.

The chain is built from TRBV12-3 or TRBV12-4 and TRBJ1-1, with a weak D call TRBD1 (5 bases). CDR3 size: 12 residues. V gave up 6 bases and J gave up 10 bases, with 15 bases separating them. The CDR3 bases are TGTGCCAGCAGCCCCCAGAGACAGCCAGCTTTCTTT. As protein: CASSPQRQPAFF.

This clonotype has more than one count but fewer than ten. The gene calls are TRBV20-1 and TRBJ1-1, with unresolved D. CDR3 size: 13 residues. V dropped 3 bases and J dropped 3 bases, with 11 bases sitting between them. Germline values: CDR1 DFQATT, CDR2 SNEGSKA (reference sequence). CDR3 amino acids: CSARADRYTEAFF. The DNA of the CDR3 is TGCAGTGCTAGGGCGGACCGATACACTGAAGCTTTCTTT.

J is TRBJ1-2 and V is TRBV27, with a possible D match to TRBD1 (5 bases). V was shortened by 3 bases and J by 1 base, with 9 bases between the two germline ends. Germline assignment: CDR1 MNHEY and CDR2 SMNVEV (reference sequence). This CDR3 comprises 14 residues. The CDR3 sequence: CASSFIGVNYGYTF. Here the CDR3 DNA reads TGTGCCAGCAGTTTTATAGGGGTTAACTATGGCTACACCTTC.

This clonotype came up once. This sequence joins TRBV11-2 and TRBJ2-3; 9 bases agree with TRBD2. The V gene end was trimmed by 5 bases and the J gene end by 2 bases; junction bases not matched to a gene: 5. CDR3 length equals 15 residues. Germline lookup yields CDR1 SGHAT and CDR2 FQNNGV. This chain's CDR3 is CASSLAGQPTDTQYF. CDR3 nucleotide sequence: TGTGCCAGCAGCCTAGCGGGGCAACCCACAGATACGCAGTATTTT.

This chain links TRBV6-2 or TRBV6-3 with TRBJ1-2, with D uncertain. The CDR3 is 13 amino acids. Per germline, CDR1 MNHEY and CDR2 SVGEGT. V dropped 5 bases and J dropped 5 bases, with 12 bases sitting between them. The CDR3 DNA reads TGTGCCAGCAGTGCCCGGACGGGGTATGGCTACACCTTC. As protein: CASSARTGYGYTF.

This chain joins TRBV7-8 and TRBJ2-3, with TRBD2 matching over 9 bases. Germline lookup yields CDR1 SGHVS and CDR2 FQNEAQ. The CDR3 loop spans 19 amino acids. V was clipped by 4 bases and J by 0 bases; unmatched bases: 14. The CDR3 DNA reads TGTGCCAGCAGCTCAGTCCGACTAGCGGTAACTGCTAGCACAGATACGCAGTATTTT. Translating gives CASSSVRLAVTASTDTQYF.

A few counts support this clonotype. The gene calls are TRBV20-1 and TRBJ2-7, with D perhaps TRBD1 (6 bases). Per the germline V gene, CDR1 is DFQATT and CDR2 is SNEGSKA (reference sequence). This CDR3 region has 12 residues. CDR3 sequence reads: CSSRDNLYEQYF. In DNA, the CDR3 is TGCAGCTCCCGGGACAACCTCTACGAGCAGTACTTC.

Only a few counts were recorded for this clonotype. The V gene is TRBV6-2 or TRBV6-3, the J gene TRBJ1-1, with 9 bases lining up with TRBD1. The V and J ends lost 0 bases and 6 bases, in that order; junction bases with no gene match: 17. The CDR3 spans 19 residues. Germline V gene data show CDR1 as MNHEY and CDR2 as SVGEGT. The CDR3 protein is CASSYSRTGDALAGAEAFF. In nucleotides, the CDR3 is TGTGCCAGCAGTTACTCCCGGACAGGGGACGCCCTCGCTGGGGCTGAAGCTTTCTTT.

This clonotype was found a few times. V gene TRBV27 combines with J gene TRBJ1-6; 8 nucleotides agree with TRBD1. Losses at the gene ends were 6 bases for V and 4 bases for J; bases not matched to a gene: 5. CDR1 is MNHEY, CDR2 SMNVEV, per germline (reference sequence). The CDR3 has 15 amino acids. CDR3 sequence (DNA): TGTGCCAGCAGCCAGACAGGGGAATATAATTCACCCCTCCACTTT. It translates to CASSQTGEYNSPLHF.

This clonotype was observed a handful of times. The chain couples TRBV6-2 or TRBV6-3 to TRBJ2-3, with 9 bases that match TRBD1. With 2 bases clipped from V and 4 bases from J, the junction kept 4 bases outside the gene matches. This CDR3 region has 15 residues. The germline CDR1 and CDR2 sequences are MNHEY and SVGEGT. For the CDR3, the DNA is TGTGCCAGCAGTTACAGAGGGACAGGGTCAGATACGCAGTATTTT. It translates to CASSYRGTGSDTQYF.

The CDR3 bases are TGTGCCAGCTTGGACAGGGGCGGGAGCACTGAAGCTTTCTTT. It specifies CASLDRGGSTEAFF. The rearrangement links TRBV25-1 to TRBJ1-1; 9 nucleotides agree with TRBD1. Germline CDR1 is MGHDK and CDR2 is SYGVNS. The J segment lost 4 bases and the V segment lost 8 bases, leaving 8 bases of the junction unmatched. The CDR3 contains 14 residues.

This clonotype appeared a few times. The CDR3 DNA reads as TGTGCCAGCAGCCCAGGTGGTTCACGCGAGCAGTACTTC. Its protein product is CASSPGGSREQYF. The chain links TRBV7-2 to TRBJ2-7; D is ambiguous. Trimming removed 5 bases from V and 6 bases from J, with 14 bases in between. Germline CDR1 and CDR2: SGHTA and FQGNSA. The CDR3 consists of 13 residues.

The V and J genes are TRBV6-2 or TRBV6-3 and TRBJ2-7; a possible D gene is TRBD2 (6 bases). V shed 5 bases and J shed 2 bases, with 16 bases lying between them. Germline values: CDR1 MNHEY, CDR2 SVGEGT. CDR3 length: 15 amino acids. DNA for the CDR3: TGTGCCAGCAGTAGACCCGGCGGGGCCACCTACGAGCAGTACTTC. Protein product: CASSRPGGATYEQYF.

CDR3 bases: TGTGCCAGCACGTACAGGGCAGGTCTAGCGAACACTGAAGCTTTCTTT. Amino acids: CASTYRAGLANTEAFF. The chain has TRBV2 and TRBJ1-1, with TRBD1 as a possible D gene (6 bases). V lost 7 bases to trimming and J lost 1 base, with 19 bases between them. Germline V CDR1 and CDR2: SNHLY, FYNNEI. CDR3 length: 16 amino acids.

The chain couples TRBV20-1 to TRBJ2-7; 7 bases map to TRBD1. V was clipped by 5 bases and J by 2 bases; unmatched bases: 6. The CDR3 loop spans 13 amino acids. Germline-derived CDR1 and CDR2 are DFQATT and SNEGSKA (reference sequence). The CDR3 sequence is CSAPSDRAYEQYF. CDR3 sequence (DNA): TGCAGTGCTCCCTCCGACAGGGCCTACGAGCAGTACTTC.

The chain has TRBV5-1 and TRBJ2-5; TRBD2 matches at 7 bases. The CDR3 is 16 residues long. V dropped 4 bases and J dropped 0; count of bases not matched to a gene: 9. Germline assignment: CDR1 SGHRS and CDR2 YFSETQ. As DNA, the CDR3 is TGCGCCAGCAGCCCTAGGTCTAGCGGATACCAAGAGACCCAGTACTTC. It encodes CASSPRSSGYQETQYF.

The chain couples TRBV7-9 to TRBJ1-5, with TRBD1 identical over 7 bases. V shed 1 base and J 2 bases; nucleotides not matched to a gene: 5. Germline V CDR1 and CDR2: SEHNR, FQNEAQ (reference sequence). The CDR3 is 16 amino acids. The CDR3 region is CASSLGTTGRNQPQHF. In nucleotides, the CDR3 is TGTGCCAGCAGCTTAGGGACGACAGGGCGCAATCAGCCCCAGCATTTT.

The V call is TRBV27, the J call TRBJ2-3; D call uncertain. The CDR3 spans 12 residues. Trimming shortened V by 4 bases and J by 7 bases, and 9 bases separated the two germline ends. Germline-derived CDR1 and CDR2 are MNHEY and SMNVEV (reference sequence). CDR3 coding DNA: TGTGCCAGCAGTTCTTCTGGATATACGCAGTATTTT. Encoded protein: CASSSSGYTQYF.

This chain connects TRBV28 to TRBJ2-7; 8 bases map to TRBD1. Germline-derived CDR1 and CDR2 are MDHEN and SYDVKM. The CDR3 is 13 amino acids. V lost 5 bases, J lost 5 bases, and 5 bases stayed unmatched. CDR3: CASSLDRGHEQYF. CDR3 DNA sequence: TGTGCCAGCAGTCTTGACAGGGGCCACGAGCAGTACTTC. Full variable domain (remainder filled in from reference TRBV28 and TRBJ2-7): DVKVTQSSRYLVKRTGEKVFLECVQDMDHENMFWYRQDPGLGLRLIYFSYDVKMKEKGDIPEGYSVSREKKERFSLILESASTNQTSMYLCASSLDRGHEQYFGPGTRLTVT.

The chain carries TRBV24-1 and TRBJ1-6; 7 bases are shared with TRBD1. The germline V gene encodes CDR1 KGHDR and CDR2 SFDVKD. This CDR3 comprises 15 residues. Trimming at V came to 3 bases and at J to 6 bases, leaving 4 bases not matched to a gene. The CDR3 loop is CATSDGTVTNSPLHF. As DNA, the CDR3 is TGTGCCACCAGTGATGGGACAGTCACTAATTCACCCCTCCACTTT.